This record concerns one T cell receptor beta chain sequence. Participants were placed into cohorts based on the clinical history they reported. J was trimmed by 0 bases and V by 5 bases; bases with no gene match: 6. The germline gives CDR1 SEHNR, CDR2 FQNEAQ (reference sequence). The CDR3 has 16 residues. The entry originates in a study of blood T cell repertoires in COVID-19. Using immunoSEQ multiplex PCR, the repertoire was profiled, and TCRdb retains in-frame clones only, with some absent. Among more than 250,000 clones listed, nearly 90% were seen once. The receptor's source is a woman in her 30s who had recovered from COVID-19. The material sequenced was PBMCs or T cells enriched from blood (not recorded which). The V gene is TRBV7-9, the J gene TRBJ2-4; 8 positions agree with TRBD1. The CDR3 spells CASSRTGSLAKNIQYF. The CDR3 DNA sequence: TGTGCCAGCAGCCGGACAGGGTCTTTAGCCAAAAACATTCAGTACTTC. Using reference TRBV7-9 and TRBJ2-4 for the parts outside the CDR3, the full variable domain is DTGVSQNPRHKITKRGQNVTFRCDPISEHNRLYWYRQTLGQGPEFLTYFQNEAQLEKSRLLSDRFSAERPKGSFSTLEIQRTEQGDSAMYLCASSRTGSLAKNIQYFGAGTRLSVL.